These T cell receptor beta chains were read from a single sample in a study of cytomegalovirus exposure and HLA in healthy donors. TCRdb's table, derived via immunoSEQ multiplex PCR, lists solely in-frame clones and lacks some. The sample consists of some 170,000 clones, 80% of them appearing once. The source material was PBMCs. Source of these receptors: a woman aged 50 to 60 in good health and CMV-seronegative. CDR3s include the opening cysteine and the closing phenylalanine or tryptophan. A D gene is named only where the DNA matches it firmly. Size values are once, few and many counts, or a class for expanded clones, and some rows have none.

D gene,clone size,J gene,V gene,CDR3 DNA,CDR3 protein
TRBD2,NA,TRBJ2-1,TRBV5-5,TGTGCCAGCAGCTTAGGACTAGCGGGGGAATACAATGAGCAGTTCTTC,CASSLGLAGEYNEQFF
TRBD2,NA,TRBJ2-5,TRBV5-1,TGCGCCAGCAGCTTGTATAGCGGGGTCAACCAAGAGACCCAGTACTTC,CASSLYSGVNQETQYF
TRBD1,NA,TRBJ2-3,TRBV9,TGTGCCAGCGACAGGGGGCAAGATACGCAGTATTTT,CASDRGQDTQYF
TRBD1,NA,TRBJ2-1,TRBV29-1,TGCAGCGTTTCCGACAGGGTCTACAATGAGCAGTTCTTC,CSVSDRVYNEQFF
TRBD1,NA,TRBJ1-2,TRBV7-9,TGTGCCAGCAGCTACCGATTGGACAGGGTCGGCTACACCTTC,CASSYRLDRVGYTF
NA,NA,TRBJ1-1,TRBV18,TGTGCCAGCTCCACGGGGGGCAGCGACACTGAAGCTTTCTTT,CASSTGGSDTEAFF
NA,few,TRBJ2-1,TRBV20-1,TGCAGTGCTAGAGACGACAATGAGCAGTTCTTC,CSARDDNEQFF
TRBD2,NA,TRBJ2-3,TRBV19,TGTGCCAGTAGTATAGGGGGAGCGGGAGCTAGCACAGATACGCAGTATTTT,CASSIGGAGASTDTQYF
TRBD1,NA,TRBJ2-2,TRBV28,TGTGCCAGCAGTATTATGAGAGGGACAGGGTTTCCCGGGGAGCTGTTTTTT,CASSIMRGTGFPGELFF
TRBD1,NA,TRBJ1-3,TRBV7-6,TGTGCCAGCAGCCACGACAGGGGGGTCTCTGGAAACACCATATATTTT,CASSHDRGVSGNTIYF
TRBD1,NA,TRBJ2-3,TRBV5-6,TGTGCCAGCAGCTTCCGGACAGGGGCAGTCACAGATACGCAGTATTTT,CASSFRTGAVTDTQYF
NA,NA,TRBJ2-2,TRBV5-1,TGCGCCAGCAGAACAGGGTCGGAGGACGGGGAGCTGTTTTTT,CASRTGSEDGELFF
NA,NA,TRBJ2-7,TRBV28,TGTGCCAGCAGTTTGGCAGGGGAGAGCTACGAGCAGTACTTC,CASSLAGESYEQYF
NA,NA,TRBJ1-1,TRBV9,TGTGCCAGCAGCCCGCACGGACAAAATGAAGCTTTCTTT,CASSPHGQNEAFF
NA,NA,TRBJ2-7,TRBV7-3,TGTGCCAGCAGCTTAGCACCCCCCTCAAGGGGCTACGAGCAGTACTTC,CASSLAPPSRGYEQYF
TRBD2,NA,TRBJ2-2,TRBV6-6,TGTGCCAGCAGTTACTCAGGCGGGGGGAACACCGGGGAGCTGTTTTTT,CASSYSGGGNTGELFF
TRBD1,NA,TRBJ2-3,TRBV5-6,TGTGCCAGCAGCTTGGGTGGGACAGGGGGCCTAGATACGCAGTATTTT,CASSLGGTGGLDTQYF
NA,NA,TRBJ1-6,TRBV9,TGTGCCAGCAGCGTCCCGAATTCACCCCTCCACTTT,CASSVPNSPLHF